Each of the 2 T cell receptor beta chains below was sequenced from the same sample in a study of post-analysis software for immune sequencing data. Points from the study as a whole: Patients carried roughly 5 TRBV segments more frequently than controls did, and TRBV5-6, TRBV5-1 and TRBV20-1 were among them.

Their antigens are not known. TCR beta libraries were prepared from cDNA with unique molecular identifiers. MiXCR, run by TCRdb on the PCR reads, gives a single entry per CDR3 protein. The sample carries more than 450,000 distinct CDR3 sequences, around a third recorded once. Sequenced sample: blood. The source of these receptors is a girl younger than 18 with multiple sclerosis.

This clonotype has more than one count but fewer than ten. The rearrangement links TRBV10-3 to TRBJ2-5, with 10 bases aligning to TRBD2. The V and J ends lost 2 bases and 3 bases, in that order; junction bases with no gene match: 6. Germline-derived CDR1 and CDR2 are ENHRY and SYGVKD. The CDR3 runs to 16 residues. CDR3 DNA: TGTGCCATCAGTGAGCGATTAGCGGGGGGCGAAGAGACCCAGTACTTC. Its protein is CAISERLAGGEETQYF.

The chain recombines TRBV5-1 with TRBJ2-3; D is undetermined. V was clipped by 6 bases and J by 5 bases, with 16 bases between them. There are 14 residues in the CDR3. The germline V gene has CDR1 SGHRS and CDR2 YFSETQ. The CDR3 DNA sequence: TGCGCCAGCAACCGCTATCGCGGTGAAGATACGCAGTATTTT. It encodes CASNRYRGEDTQYF.